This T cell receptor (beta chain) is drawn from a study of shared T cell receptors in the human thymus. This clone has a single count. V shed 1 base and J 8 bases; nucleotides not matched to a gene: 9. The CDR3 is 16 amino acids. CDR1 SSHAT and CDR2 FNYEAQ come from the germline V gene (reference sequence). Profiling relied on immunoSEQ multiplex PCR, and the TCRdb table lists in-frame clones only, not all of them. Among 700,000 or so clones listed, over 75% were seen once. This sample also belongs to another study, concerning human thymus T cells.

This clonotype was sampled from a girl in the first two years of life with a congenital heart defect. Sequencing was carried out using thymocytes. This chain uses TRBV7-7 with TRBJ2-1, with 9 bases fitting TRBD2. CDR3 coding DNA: TGTGCCAGCAGCTTAGGGCGGGGGGGCGCCCTTCATGAGCAGTTCTTC. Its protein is CASSLGRGGALHEQFF. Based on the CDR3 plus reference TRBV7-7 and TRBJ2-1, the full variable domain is GAGVSQSPRYKVTKRGQDVTLRCDPISSHATLYWYQQALGQGPEFLTYFNYEAQPDKSGLPSDRFSAERPEGSISTLTIQRTEQRDSAMYRCASSLGRGGALHEQFFGPGTRLTVL.